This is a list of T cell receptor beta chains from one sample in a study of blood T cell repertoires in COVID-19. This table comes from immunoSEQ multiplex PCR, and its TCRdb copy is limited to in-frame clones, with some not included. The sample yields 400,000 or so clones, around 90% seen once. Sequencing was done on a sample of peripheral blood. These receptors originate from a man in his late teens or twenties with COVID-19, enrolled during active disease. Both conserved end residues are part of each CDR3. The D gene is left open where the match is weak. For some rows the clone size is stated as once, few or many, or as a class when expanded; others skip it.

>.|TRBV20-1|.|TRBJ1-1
CSASSGGAWSTEAFF
TGCAGTGCTAGTTCTGGGGGCGCGTGGAGCACTGAAGCTTTCTTT
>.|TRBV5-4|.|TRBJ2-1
CASSPGREGGREQFF
TGTGCCAGCAGCCCAGGACGGGAAGGCGGCCGGGAGCAGTTCTTC
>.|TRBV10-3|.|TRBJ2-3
CAISDQVGDTQYF
TGTGCCATCAGTGATCAGGTTGGAGATACGCAGTATTTT
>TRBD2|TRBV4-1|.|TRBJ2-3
CASSRELAGTDTQYF
TGCGCCAGCAGTAGAGAACTAGCGGGCACAGATACGCAGTATTTT
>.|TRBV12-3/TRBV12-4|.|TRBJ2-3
CASSLSDTQYF
TGTGCCAGCAGTTTGTCGGATACGCAGTATTTT
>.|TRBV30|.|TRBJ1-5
CAWSSGGNQPQHF
TGTGCCTGGAGCTCGGGGGGTAATCAGCCCCAGCATTTT
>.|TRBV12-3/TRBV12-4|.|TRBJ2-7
CASSQGPEQYF
TGTGCCAGCAGCCAGGGGCCCGAGCAGTACTTC
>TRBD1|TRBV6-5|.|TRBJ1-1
CASSRDREFTEAFF
TGTGCCAGCAGTCGGGACAGGGAATTCACTGAAGCTTTCTTT
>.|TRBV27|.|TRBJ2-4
CASYPSGFRSKNIQYF
TGTGCCAGCTACCCCTCGGGGTTTAGGTCCAAAAACATTCAGTACTTC
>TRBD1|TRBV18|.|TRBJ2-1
CASSPQDRGLVGEQFF
TGTGCCAGCTCACCACAGGACAGGGGGCTGGTAGGAGAGCAGTTCTTC
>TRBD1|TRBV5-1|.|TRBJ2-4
CASSPGTVKNIQYF
TGCGCCAGCAGCCCCGGGACAGTCAAAAACATTCAGTACTTC
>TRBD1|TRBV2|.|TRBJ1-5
CASSEMDRGSNQPQHF
TGTGCCAGCAGTGAAATGGACAGGGGTAGCAATCAGCCCCAGCATTTT
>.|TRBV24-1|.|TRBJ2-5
CATSSIQEQETQYF
TGTGCCACCAGTTCCATCCAGGAACAAGAGACCCAGTACTTC
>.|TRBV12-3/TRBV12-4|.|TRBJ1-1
CASSLQGRAFF
TGTGCCAGCAGTTTGCAGGGAAGAGCTTTCTTT
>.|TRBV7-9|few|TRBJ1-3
CASSTAIQGLTHTIYF
TGTGCCAGCAGCACCGCAATACAGGGTCTTACTCACACCATATATTTT
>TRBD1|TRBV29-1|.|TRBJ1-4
CSALTGVSREKLFF
TGCAGCGCCCTAACAGGGGTTTCACGGGAAAAACTGTTTTTT
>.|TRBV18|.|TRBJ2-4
CASSPYNPVGRIDKNIQYF
TGTGCCAGCTCACCCTATAATCCCGTCGGGAGAATAGACAAAAACATTCAGTACTTC
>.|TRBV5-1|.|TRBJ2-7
CASSLRESDEQYF
TGCGCCAGCAGCTTGCGGGAATCTGACGAGCAGTACTTC
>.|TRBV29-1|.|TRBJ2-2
CSATRTVLDGELFF
TGCAGCGCTACCCGGACAGTCTTAGACGGGGAGCTGTTTTTT
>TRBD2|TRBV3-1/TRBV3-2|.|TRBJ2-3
CASSQVAGVSGDTQYF
TGTGCCAGCAGCCAAGTTGCGGGAGTTTCAGGAGATACGCAGTATTTT
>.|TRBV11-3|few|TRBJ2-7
CASSLQALASEQYF
TGTGCCAGCAGCTTACAGGCTCTAGCGAGCGAGCAGTACTTC
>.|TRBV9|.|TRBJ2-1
CASSVSTRSEQFF
TGTGCCAGCAGCGTTAGTACCCGGAGTGAGCAGTTCTTC
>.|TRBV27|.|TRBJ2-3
CASSLRQTSTDTQYF
TGTGCCAGCAGTTTACGACAGACTAGCACAGATACGCAGTATTTT
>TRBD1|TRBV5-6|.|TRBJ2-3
CASSMTGADTQYF
TGTGCCAGCAGCATGACAGGGGCAGATACGCAGTATTTT
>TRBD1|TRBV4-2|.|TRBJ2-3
CASSQEPGQSTDTQYF
TGTGCCAGCAGCCAAGAGCCGGGACAGAGCACAGATACGCAGTATTTT
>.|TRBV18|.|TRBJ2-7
CASSPGNSYEQYF
TGTGCCAGCTCACCCGGGAACTCCTACGAGCAGTACTTC
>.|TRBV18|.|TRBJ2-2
CASSRLRQTDTGELFF
TGTGCCAGCTCACGGCTCCGACAGACGGACACCGGGGAGCTGTTTTTT
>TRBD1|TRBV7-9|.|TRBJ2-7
CASSLVGQGLSYEQYF
TGTGCCAGCAGCCTAGTAGGACAGGGCCTCTCCTACGAGCAGTACTTC
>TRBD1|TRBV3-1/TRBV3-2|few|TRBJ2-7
CASSQPGQLGEQYF
TGTGCCAGCAGCCAGCCGGGACAGCTGGGCGAGCAGTACTTC
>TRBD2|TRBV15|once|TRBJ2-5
CATSRWRGGRETQYF
TGTGCCACCAGCAGATGGCGGGGGGGCCGAGAGACCCAGTACTTC